These T cell receptor beta chains were read from a single sample in a study of monozygotic twins with cystic fibrosis. Data came from immunoSEQ multiplex PCR; TCRdb stores just in-frame clones and leaves some out. The sample contains tens of thousands of clones, roughly 97% of which appear only once. Input material: blood. The receptor set was obtained from a girl aged 2-10 years with cystic fibrosis. The CDR3 runs from the conserved cysteine through the conserved F or W. The order of the fields is V gene, clone size, D gene, J gene, CDR3 DNA, CDR3 protein. A D gene is named only where the DNA matches it firmly. The size of a clone is reported for some rows only, either as once, few or many, or as a class for expanded clones.

>TRBV4-2|once|-|TRBJ2-3
TGTGCCAGCAGCCTCCTCGCCGGCCCCCTAGCGTTTGAGGGAGATACGCAGTATTTT
CASSLLAGPLAFEGDTQYF
>TRBV2|-|TRBD2|TRBJ2-7
TGTGCCAGCATTCCGACTAGCGGGAGGGCCTACGAGCAGTACTTC
CASIPTSGRAYEQYF
>TRBV5-1|-|-|TRBJ1-1
TGCGCCAGCAGCTTGGCAGGGAATACTGAAGCTTTCTTT
CASSLAGNTEAFF
>TRBV7-9|-|-|TRBJ1-1
TGTGCCAGCAGCTCCCGACGGAGTACTGAAGCTTTCTTT
CASSSRRSTEAFF
>TRBV5-4|-|-|TRBJ1-1
TGTGCCAGCAGCTTGGCCGCCGGGGCTTCGAACACTGAAGCTTTCTTT
CASSLAAGASNTEAFF
>TRBV18|-|-|TRBJ2-3
TGTGCCAGCTCACCCCCGGGCCTCGGTGGCACAGATACGCAGTATTTT
CASSPPGLGGTDTQYF
>TRBV28|-|TRBD1|TRBJ1-5
TGTGCCAGCAGTTTAGCGACAGGGGTAGGCAATCAGCCCCAGCATTTT
CASSLATGVGNQPQHF
>TRBV5-5|-|-|TRBJ2-5
TGTGCCAGCAGCTTATTCAGGCAGAGTCAAGAGACCCAGTACTTC
CASSLFRQSQETQYF
>TRBV5-1|-|-|TRBJ2-7
TGCGCCAGCAGCTTGCGTCGTGGGGGACACTACGAGCAGTACTTC
CASSLRRGGHYEQYF
>TRBV5-4|-|-|TRBJ2-7
TGTGCCAGCAGCTTGATGGGGCCGTATAGCTCCTACGAGCAGTACTTC
CASSLMGPYSSYEQYF
>TRBV5-1|-|TRBD1|TRBJ2-7
TGCGCCAGCAGCTTGGAGGGACAGGGGGCAGACGAGCAGTACTTC
CASSLEGQGADEQYF
>TRBV4-2|-|TRBD1|TRBJ2-6
TGTGCCAGCAGCCAAGACGGACAGGGTGTGACAGGGGCCAACGTCCTGACTTTC
CASSQDGQGVTGANVLTF
>TRBV19|-|-|TRBJ1-5
TGTGCCAGTAGTCCCTGGGGAGGGTCCAATCAGCCCCAGCATTTT
CASSPWGGSNQPQHF
>TRBV6-1|-|-|TRBJ1-2
TGTGCCAGCAGTGCCTATGGCTACACCTTC
CASSAYGYTF
>TRBV4-1|-|TRBD2|TRBJ2-7
TGCGCCAGCAGCCCGATCGTTAGCGGGAGGGAATACGAGCAGTACTTC
CASSPIVSGREYEQYF